These 28 T cell receptor beta chains were all obtained from the same sample, sequenced in a study of CD8+CD57+ T cells in acquired aplastic anemia. Genomic DNA was employed as the template in profiling TCR beta VDJ and CDR3. TCRdb re-derived calls from the reads in MiXCR, one entry per CDR3 protein. This sample yields 90,000 to 130,000 distinct CDR3 sequences, of which around 50% are seen a single time; roughly a third belongs to the top ten. Sequenced material: sorted CD4+, CD8+, or CD8+CD57+ T cells (not recorded which) from PBMCs. These receptors all stem from a human donor in good health, serving as a control.

For this clonotype: One junction end disagrees with the germline gene, perhaps due to a read error. This chain joins TRBV7-6 and TRBJ1-2; D gene uncertain. CDR1 and CDR2 (germline): SGHVS, FNYEAQ. The CDR3 totals 13 residues. The CDR3 DNA reads TGTGCCAGCAGCCGGTTGGCCGGAAATGGTTACACCTTC. Its protein is CASSRLAGNGYTF.

Concerning this clonotype: This may be a read error, as it is one base from a much larger clone. The chain couples TRBV9 to TRBJ2-1, with D perhaps TRBD2 (5 bases). In germline, CDR1 is SGDLS, CDR2 YYNGEE. The CDR3 has 14 residues. V was clipped by 4 bases and J by 2 bases, with 10 bases between them. The CDR3 loop is CASSREYPYNEQFF. The CDR3 nucleotides read TGTGCCAGCAGCAGGGAGTACCCCTACAATGAGCAGTTCTTC.

This clonotype has at least ten counts. V gene TRBV10-3 combines with J gene TRBJ1-1; D is unresolved. V gave up 4 bases and J gave up 2 bases, with 14 bases separating them. Looked up from germline, CDR1 is ENHRY and CDR2 is SYGVKD. This CDR3 has 15 residues. The CDR3 sequence: CAISGAGQDNTEAFF. As DNA, the CDR3 is TGTGCCATCAGTGGTGCGGGTCAGGACAACACTGAAGCTTTCTTT.

The chain carries TRBV11-2 and TRBJ2-4, with D perhaps matching TRBD1 or TRBD2 (5 bases each). CDR1 is SGHAT and CDR2 is FQNNGV in the germline V gene. This CDR3 region has 15 residues. Deletions cut 4 bases from V and 7 bases from J, with 17 bases between. Here the CDR3 DNA reads TGTGCCAGCAGCTCACAGACAGTCGGGGATAACATTCAGTACTTC. Protein sequence: CASSSQTVGDNIQYF.

Turning to this clonotype: A junction boundary mismatches the germline segment, possibly from a read error. Here the CDR3 DNA reads TGTGCCAGCAGTTTGGCCAGGGCCAAAACCATTCAGTACTTC. This encodes CASSLARAKTIQYF. The J gene is TRBJ2-4, the V gene TRBV25-1; TRBD1 might be the D (5 bases). Germline V gives CDR1 MGHDK, CDR2 SYGVNS. The length of the CDR3 is 14 residues.

This clonotype was seen a few times. The J gene is TRBJ1-2, the V gene TRBV4-1; D might be TRBD1 (5 bases). Germline V CDR1 and CDR2: MGHRA, YSYEKL. The germline V and J ends were trimmed by 6 bases and 5 bases, with 22 bases remaining between them. This CDR3 contains 16 residues. Here the CDR3 DNA reads TGCGCCAGCAGAGTTTCGGGGGGAGGAGGGGAGTATGGCTACACCTTC. Its translation is CASRVSGGGGEYGYTF.

This clonotype was recorded at least ten times. The CDR3, as DNA: TGTGCCAGCAGCCACGCCAGAAACACTGAAGCTTTCTTT. It specifies CASSHARNTEAFF. The chain employs TRBV4-2 and TRBJ1-1; D not certain. Germline V CDR1 and CDR2: LGHNA, YNFKEQ. The CDR3 spans 13 residues. V dropped 3 bases and J dropped 2 bases, with 7 bases sitting between them.

Ten or more counts support this clonotype. The V and J genes are TRBV11-3 and TRBJ2-3; D possibly corresponds to TRBD1 (5 bases). With 4 bases removed from V and 0 bases from J, the gap between germline ends came to 11 bases. CDR1 is SGHNT, CDR2 YENEEA, per germline. The CDR3 is 15 residues long. CDR3 region: CASSWTYTSTDTQYF. DNA for the CDR3: TGTGCCAGCAGCTGGACATACACTAGCACAGATACGCAGTATTTT.

Comments on this clonotype: A much larger clone differs from this one at a single base, so this may be a read error. The chain carries TRBV9 and TRBJ2-5, with 9 bases identical to TRBD2. The DNA end is more similar to TRBJ2-1, so the J call may be wrong. From germline, CDR1 is SGDLS and CDR2 YYNGEE. The CDR3 is made up of 15 amino acids. The DNA of the CDR3 is TGTGCCAGCGGCTTAGCCAGCGGGGGGTCTGATGAGCAGTTCTTC. This encodes CASGLASGGSDEQFF.

This clonotype has at least ten counts. The chain links TRBV4-1 to TRBJ2-7; D gene unclear. CDR1 and CDR2 from the germline V gene are MGHRA and YSYEKL. The length of the CDR3 is 14 residues. V was cut by 1 base and J by 2 bases, with 9 bases left in between. CDR3 protein: CASSQVAGTYEQYF. The DNA for the CDR3 is TGCGCCAGCAGCCAAGTGGCAGGTACCTACGAGCAGTACTTC.

The V gene is TRBV24-1, the J gene TRBJ2-5, with 7 bases lining up with TRBD2. Per the germline V gene, CDR1 is KGHDR and CDR2 is SFDVKD. This CDR3 has 14 residues. The V gene end was trimmed by 5 bases and the J gene end by 6 bases; junction bases not matched to a gene: 8. The CDR3 region has the DNA TGTGCCACCAGTGGGGAGGGTCCGTGGCAGACCCAGTACTTC. Encoded protein: CATSGEGPWQTQYF.

As regards this clonotype: Germline and junction disagree at one end, which may indicate a read error. The chain employs TRBV25-1 and TRBJ2-2; TRBD1 agrees at 7 bases. The CDR3 totals 14 residues. Germline CDR1 is MGHDK and CDR2 is SYGVNS. The CDR3 region is CACSVGQDTGELFF. CDR3 sequence (DNA): TGTGCCTGCAGTGTAGGACAGGACACCGGGGAGCTGTTTTTT.

The rearrangement joins TRBV2 to TRBJ2-7; D not resolved. This CDR3 contains 11 residues. The V end was cut by 3 bases, the J end by 7 bases, with 7 bases between. Germline loops: CDR1 SNHLY, CDR2 FYNNEI. The CDR3 reads CASSDPIEQYF. DNA for the CDR3: TGTGCCAGCAGTGATCCAATTGAGCAGTACTTC.

This clonotype is a singleton in its sample. V is TRBV5-1 and J is TRBJ2-5; TRBD1 matches at 7 bases. Looked up from germline, CDR1 is SGHRS and CDR2 is YFSETQ. V dropped 0 bases and J dropped 4; count of bases not matched to a gene: 3. CDR3 length equals 14 residues. CDR3 nucleotide sequence: TGCGCCAGCAGCTTGGGAGGGGGCGGAGAGACCCAGTACTTC. It codes for CASSLGGGGETQYF.

The CDR3 bases are TGTGCCAGCAGCCCTATAAGGAACACTGAAGCTTTCTTT. Protein: CASSPIRNTEAFF. The chain links TRBV3-1 to TRBJ1-1; unclear D gene. The V end was cut by 4 bases, the J end by 1 base, with 7 bases between. Per the germline V gene, CDR1 is LGHDT and CDR2 is YNNKEL (reference sequence). This CDR3 region has 13 residues. The full variable domain, rest sourced from reference TRBV3-1 and TRBJ1-1, is DTAVSQTPKYLVTQMGNDKSIKCEQNLGHDTMYWYKQDSKKFLKIMFSYNNKELIINETVPNRFSPKSPDKAHLNLHINSLELGDSAVYFCASSPIRNTEAFFGQGTRLTVV.

The genes are TRBV7-9 and TRBJ1-1; D perhaps matches TRBD1 (5 bases). V lost 5 bases and J lost 6, with 13 bases in between. The CDR3 loop spans 13 amino acids. Germline V CDR1 and CDR2: SEHNR, FQNEAQ (reference sequence). CDR3 in amino acids: CASSSTGHPEAFF. The CDR3 region has the DNA TGTGCCAGCAGCAGTACAGGACACCCTGAAGCTTTCTTT.

V is TRBV2 and J is TRBJ2-7, with 8 bases that match TRBD2. This CDR3 is built from 15 residues. V gave up 3 bases and J gave up 0 bases; unmatched junction bases: 4. Looked up from germline, CDR1 is SNHLY and CDR2 is FYNNEI. This chain's CDR3 is CASSETTSGSYEQYF. In nucleotides, the CDR3 is TGTGCCAGCAGTGAGACAACTAGCGGCTCCTACGAGCAGTACTTC.

This clonotype was recorded many times. The rearrangement joins TRBV27 to TRBJ1-2; D is ambiguous. Germline CDR1 reads MNHEY; CDR2 reads SMNVEV (reference sequence). Trimming took 5 bases from V and 0 from J, leaving 13 bases between them. The CDR3 extends over 15 amino acids. CDR3 sequence reads: CASSTIGMPNYGYTF. As DNA, the CDR3 is TGTGCCAGCAGTACCATTGGGATGCCTAACTATGGCTACACCTTC.

This clonotype showed up many times. The J gene is TRBJ2-7, the V gene TRBV4-1; the match to TRBD1 covers 9 bases. The CDR3 runs to 16 residues. Germline V gene data show CDR1 as MGHRA and CDR2 as YSYEKL. Trimming took 0 bases from V and 3 from J; bases not matched to a gene: 6. The CDR3, as DNA: TGCGCCAGCAGCCAAGAGTCCGGGACAGGGAACTACGAGCAGTACTTC. Residues: CASSQESGTGNYEQYF.

This clonotype was seen at least ten times. The rearrangement links TRBV5-5 to TRBJ2-3, with D possibly being TRBD1 (6 bases). From germline, CDR1 is SGHKS and CDR2 YYEKEE (reference sequence). This CDR3 has 15 residues. V was clipped by 2 bases and J by 4 bases, with 14 bases between them. The CDR3 region is CASSFTWTVADTQYF. CDR3 DNA sequence: TGTGCCAGCAGCTTCACTTGGACAGTTGCAGATACGCAGTATTTT. Using reference TRBV5-5 and TRBJ2-3 for the parts outside the CDR3, the full variable domain is DAGVTQSPTHLIKTRGQQVTLRCSPISGHKSVSWYQQVLGQGPQFIFQYYEKEERGRGNFPDRFSARQFPNYSSELNVNALLLGDSALYLCASSFTWTVADTQYFGPGTRLTVL.

At least ten counts were recorded for this clonotype. The chain recombines TRBV4-1 with TRBJ2-7; 10 nucleotides line up with TRBD1. Trimming cost V 2 bases and J 3 bases; bases outside gene matches: 10. The V gene's germline CDR1 is MGHRA and CDR2 YSYEKL. There are 17 residues in the CDR3. CDR3 sequence: CASSQNGDRGWFYEQYF. CDR3 DNA: TGCGCCAGCAGCCAAAACGGGGACAGGGGATGGTTCTACGAGCAGTACTTC.

The table lists this clonotype with many counts. The J gene is TRBJ1-2, the V gene TRBV30; D is possibly TRBD1 (6 bases). Germline V gives CDR1 GTSNPN, CDR2 SVGIG (reference sequence). Between the trimmed V and J ends, which lost 1 base and 8 bases, there was a span of 11 bases. This CDR3 is built from 12 residues. The CDR3 DNA follows: TGTGCCTGGAGTGCGGGGGGCGAAGGCTACACCTTC. As protein: CAWSAGGEGYTF.

This clonotype was seen at least ten times. The CDR3 sequence: CASRAAGQGGYEQYF. CDR3 nucleotide sequence: TGTGCCAGCAGGGCTGCGGGACAGGGCGGGTACGAGCAGTACTTC. The J gene is TRBJ2-7, the V gene TRBV27; the match to TRBD1 covers 9 bases. V lost 6 bases to trimming and J lost 4 bases; unmatched junction nucleotides: 10. The germline V gene encodes CDR1 MNHEY and CDR2 SMNVEV (reference sequence). The CDR3 covers 15 residues.

This sequence joins TRBV10-3 and TRBJ1-6; D remains ambiguous. V was shortened by 5 bases and J by 9 bases, with 8 bases between the two germline ends. This CDR3 has 12 amino acids. Germline V gives CDR1 ENHRY, CDR2 SYGVKD. This chain's CDR3 is CAISPTSSPLHF. The CDR3 DNA sequence: TGTGCCATCAGTCCGACATCTTCACCCCTCCACTTT.

The chain has TRBV7-2 and TRBJ1-1; TRBD1 might be the D (6 bases). V lost 7 bases and J 8 bases, leaving 29 bases between the germline ends. The CDR3 runs to 17 residues. Germline CDR1 is SGHTA and CDR2 is FQGNSA. The DNA of the CDR3 is TGTGCCAGCACCCTCTTAGGGGAAGACAGGCCTGAAGGGGAAGCTTTCTTT. Amino acids: CASTLLGEDRPEGEAFF.

The table lists this clonotype with many counts. The chain combines TRBV9 with TRBJ2-7; weak D call: TRBD1 (7 bases). Per germline, CDR1 SGDLS and CDR2 YYNGEE. The CDR3 has 14 amino acids. Trimming shortened V by 3 bases and J by 3 bases, and 13 bases separated the two germline ends. The CDR3 loop reads CASSAGGGGYEQYF. The CDR3 DNA sequence: TGTGCCAGCAGCGCAGGGGGAGGAGGCTACGAGCAGTACTTC.

The chain employs TRBV7-2 and TRBJ1-5; D perhaps matches TRBD1 (6 bases). Per the germline V gene, CDR1 is SGHTA and CDR2 is FQGNSA. This CDR3 contains 14 residues. V was shortened by 5 bases and J by 7 bases, with 15 bases between the two germline ends. The CDR3 loop is CASSRGGGPQPQHF. The CDR3 DNA reads TGTGCCAGCAGCCGAGGGGGGGGGCCGCAGCCCCAGCATTTT.

The chain uses TRBV20-1 and TRBJ2-7; TRBD1 matches 9 bases. Losses at the gene ends were 0 bases for V and 3 bases for J; bases not matched to a gene: 6. The CDR3 extends over 15 amino acids. Germline V gives CDR1 DFQATT, CDR2 SNEGSKA (reference sequence). The CDR3 is CSAREGQGLGYEQYF. CDR3 nucleotide sequence: TGCAGTGCTAGAGAGGGACAGGGTCTCGGCTACGAGCAGTACTTC.